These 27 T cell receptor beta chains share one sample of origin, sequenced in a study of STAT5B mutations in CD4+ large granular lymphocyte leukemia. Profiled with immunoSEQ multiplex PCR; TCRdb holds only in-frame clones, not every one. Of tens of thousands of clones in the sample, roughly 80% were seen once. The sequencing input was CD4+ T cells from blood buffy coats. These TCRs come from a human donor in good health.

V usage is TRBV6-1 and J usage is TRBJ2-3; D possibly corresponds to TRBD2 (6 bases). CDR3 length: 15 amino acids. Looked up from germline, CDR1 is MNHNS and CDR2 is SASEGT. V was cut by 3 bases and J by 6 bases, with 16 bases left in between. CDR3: CASSDLADFGDTQYF. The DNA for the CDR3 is TGTGCCAGCAGTGATTTAGCGGACTTCGGGGATACGCAGTATTTT.

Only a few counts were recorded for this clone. CDR3 in DNA: TGTGCCAGCAGTCCTGGACAGGGTGGCTTCAAGCAGTACTTC. This codes for CASSPGQGGFKQYF. The chain employs TRBV27 and TRBJ2-7; TRBD1 agrees at 8 bases. CDR3 length equals 14 residues. The V gene end was trimmed by 5 bases and the J gene end by 8 bases; junction bases not matched to a gene: 11. The V gene's germline CDR1 is MNHEY and CDR2 SMNVEV (reference sequence).

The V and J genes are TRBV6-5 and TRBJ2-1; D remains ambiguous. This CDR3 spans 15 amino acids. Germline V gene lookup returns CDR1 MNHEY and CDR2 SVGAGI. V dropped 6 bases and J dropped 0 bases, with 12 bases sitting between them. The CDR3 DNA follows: TGTGCCAGCAGCCCCCGCCTCCTCTCCTACAATGAGCAGTTCTTC. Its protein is CASSPRLLSYNEQFF.

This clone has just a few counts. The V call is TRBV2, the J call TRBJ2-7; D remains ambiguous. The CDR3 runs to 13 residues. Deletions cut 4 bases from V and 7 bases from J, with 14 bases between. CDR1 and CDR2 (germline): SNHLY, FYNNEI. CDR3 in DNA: TGTGCCAGCAGTGCAGATTTCGAAGGGGAGCAGTACTTC. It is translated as CASSADFEGEQYF.

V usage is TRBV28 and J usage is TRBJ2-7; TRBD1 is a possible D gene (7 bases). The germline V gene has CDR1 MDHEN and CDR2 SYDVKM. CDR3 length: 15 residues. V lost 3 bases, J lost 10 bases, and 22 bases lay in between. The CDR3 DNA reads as TGTGCCAGCAGTTTGGCGGGGACAGCCTTAGGTTTCCAGTACTTC. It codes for CASSLAGTALGFQYF.

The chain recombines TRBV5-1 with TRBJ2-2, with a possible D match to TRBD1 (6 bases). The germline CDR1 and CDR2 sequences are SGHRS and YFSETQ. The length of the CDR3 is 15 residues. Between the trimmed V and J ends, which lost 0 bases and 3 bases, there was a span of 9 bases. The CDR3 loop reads CASSLGDTHTGELFF. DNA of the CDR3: TGCGCCAGCAGCTTGGGGGACACTCACACCGGGGAGCTGTTTTTT.

DNA for the CDR3: TGTGCCAGCAGCTTAGCAGGGGGTCAAGCTTTCTTT. Protein product: CASSLAGGQAFF. The chain uses TRBV11-1 and TRBJ1-1, with D perhaps TRBD1 (6 bases). V was pared by 0 bases and J by 9 bases, with 8 bases between. The CDR3 sequence is 12 residues long. Germline CDR1 is SGHAT and CDR2 is FQDESV (reference sequence).

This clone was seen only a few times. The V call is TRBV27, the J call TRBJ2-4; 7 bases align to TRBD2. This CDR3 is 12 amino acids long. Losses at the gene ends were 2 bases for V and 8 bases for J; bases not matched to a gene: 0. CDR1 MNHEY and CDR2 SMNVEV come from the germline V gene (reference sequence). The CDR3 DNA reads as TGTGCCAGCAGTTTAGCGGGGGACATTCAGTACTTC. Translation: CASSLAGDIQYF.

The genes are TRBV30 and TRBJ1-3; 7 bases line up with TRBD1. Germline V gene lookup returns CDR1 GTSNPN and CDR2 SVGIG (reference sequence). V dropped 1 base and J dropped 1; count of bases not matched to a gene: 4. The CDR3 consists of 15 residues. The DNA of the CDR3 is TGTGCCTGGAGTGGCAGGGGACAGTCTGGAAACACCATATATTTT. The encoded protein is CAWSGRGQSGNTIYF. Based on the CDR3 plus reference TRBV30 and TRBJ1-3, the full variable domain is SQTIHQWPATLVQPVGSPLSLECTVEGTSNPNLYWYRQAAGRGLQLLFYSVGIGQISSEVPQNLSASRPQDRQFILSSKKLLLSDSGFYLCAWSGRGQSGNTIYFGEGSWLTVV.

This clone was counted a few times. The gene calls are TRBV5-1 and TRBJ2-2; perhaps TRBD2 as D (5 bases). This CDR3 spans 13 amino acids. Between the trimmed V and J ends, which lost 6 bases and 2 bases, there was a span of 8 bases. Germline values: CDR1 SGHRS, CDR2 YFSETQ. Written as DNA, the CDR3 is TGCGCCAGCAACGGGGATAACACCGGGGAGCTGTTTTTT. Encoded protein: CASNGDNTGELFF.

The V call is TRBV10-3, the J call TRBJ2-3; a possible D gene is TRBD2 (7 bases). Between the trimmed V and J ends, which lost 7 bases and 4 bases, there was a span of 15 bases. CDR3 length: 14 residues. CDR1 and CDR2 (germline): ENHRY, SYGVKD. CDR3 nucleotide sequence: TGTGCCATCAACGGGGGGCAAGGGTCAGATACGCAGTATTTT. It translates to CAINGGQGSDTQYF.

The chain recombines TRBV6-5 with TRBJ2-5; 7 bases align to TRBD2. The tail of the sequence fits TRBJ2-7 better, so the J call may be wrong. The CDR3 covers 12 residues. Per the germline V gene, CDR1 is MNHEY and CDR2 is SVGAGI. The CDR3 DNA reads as TGTGCCAGCGGCTTCGCGGGAGTCGAGCAGTACTTC. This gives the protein CASGFAGVEQYF.

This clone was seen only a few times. Written as DNA, the CDR3 is TGCGCCAGCAGCTTGGGGCAGACCTATGGCTACACCTTC. This codes for CASSLGQTYGYTF. V and J are TRBV5-1 and TRBJ1-2; unclear D gene. Germline V CDR1 and CDR2: SGHRS, YFSETQ. V lost 0 bases and J 4 bases, leaving 7 bases between the germline ends. The CDR3 is made up of 13 amino acids.

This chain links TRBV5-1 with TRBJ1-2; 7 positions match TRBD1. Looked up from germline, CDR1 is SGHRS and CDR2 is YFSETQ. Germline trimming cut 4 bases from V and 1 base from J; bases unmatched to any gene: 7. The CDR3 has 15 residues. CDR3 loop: CASSTDRRNNYGYTF. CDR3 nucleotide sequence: TGCGCCAGCAGCACGGACAGGAGGAATAACTATGGCTACACCTTC.

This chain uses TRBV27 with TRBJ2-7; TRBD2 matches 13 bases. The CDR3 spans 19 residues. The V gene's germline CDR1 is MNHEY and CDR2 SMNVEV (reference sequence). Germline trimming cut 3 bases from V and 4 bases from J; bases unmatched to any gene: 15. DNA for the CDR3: TGTGCCAGCAGTTTCGGGACTAGCGGGATCGGGGGAACCCTTTACGAGCAGTACTTC. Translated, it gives CASSFGTSGIGGTLYEQYF.

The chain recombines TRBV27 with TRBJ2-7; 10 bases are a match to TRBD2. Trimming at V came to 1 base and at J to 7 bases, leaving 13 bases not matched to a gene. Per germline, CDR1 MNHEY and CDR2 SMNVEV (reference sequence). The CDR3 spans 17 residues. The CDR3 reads CASSLLVPGLAIGEQYF. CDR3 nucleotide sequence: TGTGCCAGCAGTTTATTAGTACCGGGACTAGCGATTGGGGAGCAGTACTTC.

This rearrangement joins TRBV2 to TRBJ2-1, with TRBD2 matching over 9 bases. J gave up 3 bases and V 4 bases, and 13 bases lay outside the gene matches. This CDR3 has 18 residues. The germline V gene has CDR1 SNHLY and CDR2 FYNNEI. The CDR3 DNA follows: TGTGCCAGCAGTGCCCCTGCGGGAGGGGAACTACTCTACAATGAGCAGTTCTTC. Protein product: CASSAPAGGELLYNEQFF.

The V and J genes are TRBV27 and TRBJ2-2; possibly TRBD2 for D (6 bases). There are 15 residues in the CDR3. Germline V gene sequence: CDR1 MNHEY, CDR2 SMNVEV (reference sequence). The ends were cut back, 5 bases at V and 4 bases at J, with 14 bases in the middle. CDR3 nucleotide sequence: TGTGCCAGCAGTATAGGGACTCAACTCACCGGGGAGCTGTTTTTT. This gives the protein CASSIGTQLTGELFF.

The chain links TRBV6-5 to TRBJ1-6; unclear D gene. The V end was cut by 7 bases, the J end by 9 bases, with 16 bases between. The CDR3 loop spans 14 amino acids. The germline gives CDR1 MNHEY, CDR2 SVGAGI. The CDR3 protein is CASTGTMPISPLHF. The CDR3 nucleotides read TGTGCCAGCACGGGAACGATGCCAATTTCACCCCTCCACTTT.

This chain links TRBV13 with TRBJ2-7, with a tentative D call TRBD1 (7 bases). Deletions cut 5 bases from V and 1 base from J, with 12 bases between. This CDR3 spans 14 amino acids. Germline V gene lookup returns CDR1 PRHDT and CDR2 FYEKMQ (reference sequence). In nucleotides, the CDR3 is TGTGCCAGCAGCGCCAGGGGGGCTTCCTACGAGCAGTACTTC. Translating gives CASSARGASYEQYF. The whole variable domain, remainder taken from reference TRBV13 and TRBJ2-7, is AAGVIQSPRHLIKEKRETATLKCYPIPRHDTVYWYQQGPGQDPQFLISFYEKMQSDKGSIPDRFSAQQFSDYHSELNMSSLELGDSALYFCASSARGASYEQYFGPGTRLTVT.

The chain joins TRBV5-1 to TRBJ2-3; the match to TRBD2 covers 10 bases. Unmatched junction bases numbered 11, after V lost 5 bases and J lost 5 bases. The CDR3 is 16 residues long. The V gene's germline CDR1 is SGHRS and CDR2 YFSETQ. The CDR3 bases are TGCGCCAGCAGAATTAAAGCGGGAGGGGCTGAAGATACGCAGTATTTT. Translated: CASRIKAGGAEDTQYF.

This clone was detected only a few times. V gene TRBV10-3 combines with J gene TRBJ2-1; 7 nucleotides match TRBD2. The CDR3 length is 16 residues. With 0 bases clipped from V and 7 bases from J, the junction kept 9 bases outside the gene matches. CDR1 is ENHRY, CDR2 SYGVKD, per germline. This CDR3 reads CAISESSGGIGNEQFF. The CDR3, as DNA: TGTGCCATCAGTGAGTCCTCGGGAGGAATTGGGAATGAGCAGTTCTTC.

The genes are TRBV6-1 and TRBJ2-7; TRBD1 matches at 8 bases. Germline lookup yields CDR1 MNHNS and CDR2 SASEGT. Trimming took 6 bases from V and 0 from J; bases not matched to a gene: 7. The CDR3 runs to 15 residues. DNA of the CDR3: TGTGCCAGCAGCGGACAGGGAGTGGCCTCCTACGAGCAGTACTTC. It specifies CASSGQGVASYEQYF.

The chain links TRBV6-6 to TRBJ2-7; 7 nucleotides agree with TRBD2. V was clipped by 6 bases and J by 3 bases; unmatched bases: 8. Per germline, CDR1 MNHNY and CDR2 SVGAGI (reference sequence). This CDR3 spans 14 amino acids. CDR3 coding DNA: TGTGCCAGCAGCCCACCTAGCGGTCGCTACGAGCAGTACTTC. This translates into CASSPPSGRYEQYF.

CDR3 residues: CASSFRVYSLIAGNTIYF. The CDR3, as DNA: TGTGCCAGCAGCTTTAGGGTTTATTCCCTGATCGCTGGAAACACCATATATTTT. The J gene is TRBJ1-3, the V gene TRBV7-8; no reliable D call. Trimming took off 3 bases at V and 2 bases at J, with 20 bases between the two ends. Germline V lookup: CDR1 SGHVS, CDR2 FQNEAQ. The CDR3 totals 18 residues.

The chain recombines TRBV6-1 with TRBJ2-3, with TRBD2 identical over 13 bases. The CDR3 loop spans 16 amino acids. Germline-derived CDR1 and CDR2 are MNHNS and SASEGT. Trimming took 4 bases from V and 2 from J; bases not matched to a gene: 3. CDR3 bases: TGTGCCAGCAGTGGGACTAGCGGGAGAGCCACAGATACGCAGTATTTT. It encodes CASSGTSGRATDTQYF.

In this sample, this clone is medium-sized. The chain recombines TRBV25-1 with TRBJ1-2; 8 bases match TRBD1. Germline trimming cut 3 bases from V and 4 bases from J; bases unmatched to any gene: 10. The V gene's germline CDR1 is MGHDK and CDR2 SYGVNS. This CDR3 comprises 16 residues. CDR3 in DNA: TGTGCCAGCAGTGACCCGACAGGGGTGGCGAGCTATGGCTACACCTTC. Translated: CASSDPTGVASYGYTF.